These 9 T cell receptor beta chains were all obtained from the same sample, sequenced in a study of T-cell memory formation after mild COVID-19. MiXCR, applied by TCRdb to the 5' RACE reads, yields one record per CDR3 protein. This sample yields about 390,000 distinct CDR3 sequences, of which about 17% are seen a single time; approximately 21% belongs to the top ten. The sample taken for sequencing was PBMCs or a T cell subset sorted from them (not recorded which). These receptors were collected from a man younger than 35 who had mild COVID-19 (a few samples of this study predate the infection). Cell type and time point are not known.

The chain recombines TRBV5-1 with TRBJ2-1; either TRBD1 or TRBD2 may supply D (5 bases each). CDR3 size: 14 residues. The V end lost 1 base, the J end lost 7 bases, and 12 bases lay between the germline ends. Germline lookup yields CDR1 SGHRS and CDR2 YFSETQ. The CDR3 DNA sequence: TGCGCCAGCAGCTTGCTGGGACCCGATAATGAGCAGTTCTTC. As protein: CASSLLGPDNEQFF.

There are many counts of this clonotype. The rearrangement joins TRBV11-2 to TRBJ2-1; 7 bases map to TRBD1. V gave up 1 base and J gave up 6 bases; unmatched junction bases: 6. This CDR3 has 15 amino acids. Per germline, CDR1 SGHAT and CDR2 FQNNGV. CDR3 coding DNA: TGTGCCAGCAGCTTAGGGTGGACAGGTATCAATGAGCAGTTCTTC. Amino acid sequence: CASSLGWTGINEQFF.

The rearrangement uses TRBV4-2 and TRBJ2-3; TRBD2 aligns across 10 bases. Trimming cost V 0 bases and J 6 bases; bases outside gene matches: 9. The CDR3 is 17 residues long. CDR1 LGHNA and CDR2 YNFKEQ come from the germline V gene. The CDR3 nucleotides read TGTGCCAGCAGCCAAGACGCCAGCGGGGGGGCCGGGGATACGCAGTATTTT. Its translation: CASSQDASGGAGDTQYF.

This clonotype was seen a handful of times. The CDR3 region is CASGPVGYEQYV. In DNA, the CDR3 is TGTGCCAGCGGCCCAGTGGGCTACGAGCAGTACGTC. The V gene is TRBV7-9, the J gene TRBJ2-7; D unresolved. Deletions cut 8 bases from V and 3 bases from J, with 11 bases between. The length of the CDR3 is 12 residues. Germline CDR1 reads SEHNR; CDR2 reads FQNEAQ (reference sequence).

This chain connects TRBV6-2 or TRBV6-3 to TRBJ2-1; either TRBD1 or TRBD2 may supply D (6 bases each). V gave up 0 bases and J gave up 9 bases, with 12 bases separating them. Germline V CDR1 and CDR2: MNHEY, SVGEGT. The CDR3 length is 14 residues. CDR3 residues: CASSYSGGDTEQFF. CDR3 DNA: TGTGCCAGCAGTTACTCGGGCGGGGACACTGAGCAGTTCTTC.

The chain is built from TRBV13 and TRBJ1-3; 8 bases are shared with TRBD1. The CDR3 totals 15 residues. V shed 5 bases, J shed 7 bases, and the junction held 10 bases outside the gene matches. CDR1 is PRHDT and CDR2 is FYEKMQ in the germline V gene (reference sequence). The CDR3 sequence: CASSPGQGRGNTIYF. DNA of the CDR3: TGTGCCAGCAGCCCCGGACAGGGTAGGGGGAACACCATATATTTT.

There are a few counts of this clonotype. The gene calls are TRBV4-1 and TRBJ1-3; D call uncertain. V was clipped by 2 bases and J by 2 bases, with 10 bases between them. The germline gives CDR1 MGHRA, CDR2 YSYEKL. There are 15 residues in the CDR3. The CDR3 reads CASSQPSDPGNTIYF. For the CDR3, the DNA is TGCGCCAGCAGCCAACCTTCGGATCCTGGAAACACCATATATTTT.

V and J are TRBV20-1 and TRBJ2-3, with 9 bases aligning to TRBD2. This CDR3 contains 15 residues. V gave up 6 bases and J gave up 2 bases; unmatched junction bases: 9. The germline V gene encodes CDR1 DFQATT and CDR2 SNEGSKA (reference sequence). The CDR3 loop reads CSAPEERGDTDTQYF. CDR3 DNA: TGCAGTGCCCCTGAGGAGCGGGGGGACACAGATACGCAGTATTTT.

This clonotype was detected a few times. The chain couples TRBV27 to TRBJ2-1; 9 bases map to TRBD2. Per germline, CDR1 MNHEY and CDR2 SMNVEV (reference sequence). The J segment lost 10 bases and the V segment lost 6 bases, leaving 13 bases of the junction unmatched. CDR3 size: 15 residues. As DNA, the CDR3 is TGTGCCAGCAGACTGGGACTAGCTCGGGTAGGCGAGCAGTTCTTC. This encodes CASRLGLARVGEQFF.